Below are 26 T cell receptor beta chains sequenced from a single sample in a study of OX40 agonist ivuxolimab in advanced cancers. Profiled with immunoSEQ multiplex PCR; TCRdb holds only in-frame clones, not every one. The repertoire holds just under 20,000 clones, under 90% seen once, with 14% in the top ten. This specimen consisted of CD4+ or CD8+ T cells sorted from blood, obtained in a trial of the OX40 agonist ivuxolimab. Receptors originate from an adult with an advanced solid tumor such as melanoma, head and neck, liver or kidney cancer.

The chain uses TRBV7-9 and TRBJ2-1; the D gene is possibly TRBD2 (6 bases). Trimming stripped 1 base from V and 7 bases from J, with 8 bases between. The CDR3 is 13 amino acids. Per the germline V gene, CDR1 is SEHNR and CDR2 is FQNEAQ (reference sequence). The CDR3 DNA reads as TGTGCCAGCAGCTTAGAAGGGAGGAATGAGCAGTTCTTC. Translating it yields CASSLEGRNEQFF.

The genes are TRBV5-1 and TRBJ2-1, with 9 positions matching TRBD2. This CDR3 region has 17 residues. The junction had 9 bases not matched to a gene; V was cut back by 1 base and J by 4 bases. Per the germline V gene, CDR1 is SGHRS and CDR2 is YFSETQ. The chain's CDR3 is CASSLQVTSGSYNEQFF. In DNA form, the CDR3 reads TGCGCCAGCAGCTTGCAGGTGACTAGCGGTTCTTACAATGAGCAGTTCTTC.

This sequence joins TRBV27 and TRBJ2-3; TRBD2 matches 9 bases. Germline assignment: CDR1 MNHEY and CDR2 SMNVEV (reference sequence). The junction had 21 bases not matched to a gene; V was cut back by 5 bases and J by 6 bases. This CDR3 is 19 amino acids long. The CDR3 DNA is TGTGCCAGCAGTCCCATCCTTCCTCTAGCGGGAATAGTGGGGGATACGCAGTATTTT. This gives the protein CASSPILPLAGIVGDTQYF.

This chain connects TRBV15 to TRBJ2-3; D assignment may be TRBD1 or TRBD2 (6 bases each). This CDR3 comprises 16 residues. V lost 0 bases to trimming and J lost 2 bases, with 12 bases between them. Germline-derived CDR1 and CDR2 are LNHNV and YYDKDF (reference sequence). CDR3 amino acids: CATSRDGGLNTDTQYF. CDR3 in DNA: TGTGCCACCAGCAGAGATGGGGGGCTAAACACAGATACGCAGTATTTT.

This rearrangement joins TRBV6-5 to TRBJ1-3; maybe TRBD1 (5 bases). The CDR3 is 15 residues long. Trimming removed 5 bases at V and 0 bases at J, with 11 bases between. Looked up from germline, CDR1 is MNHEY and CDR2 is SVGAGI. CDR3 region: CASSQAGHSGNTIYF. The CDR3 coding sequence is TGTGCCAGCAGTCAGGCAGGGCACTCTGGAAACACCATATATTTT.

The rearrangement links TRBV2 to TRBJ1-5; 7 bases agree with TRBD1. V lost 6 bases and J lost 7; bases outside the gene matches: 12. The germline CDR1 and CDR2 sequences are SNHLY and FYNNEI. This CDR3 comprises 15 residues. The CDR3 nucleotides are TGTGCCAGCAGGAAAAGGGACAGCGGGGGGCAGCCCCAGCATTTT. Translating gives CASRKRDSGGQPQHF.

The chain employs TRBV7-8 and TRBJ1-5; perhaps TRBD1 as D (6 bases). V was trimmed by 1 base and J by 10 bases, leaving 11 bases between them. The germline CDR1 and CDR2 sequences are SGHVS and FQNEAQ. The length of the CDR3 is 13 residues. The CDR3 sequence: CASSLEVGGPQHF. DNA for the CDR3: TGTGCCAGCAGCTTAGAAGTTGGGGGCCCCCAGCATTTT. The variable domain in full, with the rest retrieved from reference TRBV7-8 and TRBJ1-5, is GAGVSQSPRYKVAKRGQDVALRCDPISGHVSLFWYQQALGQGPEFLTYFQNEAQLDKSGLPSDRFFAERPEGSVSTLKIQRTQQEDSAVYLCASSLEVGGPQHFGDGTRLSIL.

This clone appeared a single time. The genes are TRBV30 and TRBJ2-7; no definite D call. Trimming took off 2 bases at V and 2 bases at J, with 13 bases between the two ends. The CDR3 covers 14 residues. Germline assignment: CDR1 GTSNPN and CDR2 SVGIG (reference sequence). The CDR3 DNA reads TGTGCCTGGAGTACCATCGCAGGTACCTACGAGCAGTACTTC. Protein: CAWSTIAGTYEQYF.

The V gene is TRBV5-5, the J gene TRBJ2-7, with a possible D match to TRBD1 (5 bases). The CDR3 runs to 14 residues. Germline CDR1 reads SGHKS; CDR2 reads YYEKEE (reference sequence). The V gene lost 0 bases and the J gene lost 0 bases, with 7 bases spanning the gap. The CDR3 is CASSLEGHSYEQYF. The CDR3 DNA sequence: TGTGCCAGCAGCTTGGAAGGACACTCCTACGAGCAGTACTTC.

The J gene is TRBJ1-2, the V gene TRBV28, with 8 bases that match TRBD1. The CDR3 totals 14 residues. Trimming removed 6 bases from V and 2 bases from J; junction bases left unmatched: 5. From germline, CDR1 is MDHEN and CDR2 SYDVKM. The CDR3 here is CASRDRGVNYGYTF. The DNA for the CDR3 is TGTGCCAGCAGAGACAGGGGAGTAAACTATGGCTACACCTTC.

The chain is built from TRBV6-4 and TRBJ2-3; 10 bases map to TRBD1. CDR1 and CDR2 from the germline V gene are MRHNA and SNTAGT. This CDR3 has 15 residues. V lost 0 bases to trimming and J lost 4 bases; unmatched junction nucleotides: 1. CDR3 residues: CASSDSTGGADTQYF. As DNA, the CDR3 is TGTGCCAGCAGTGACTCGACAGGGGGCGCAGATACGCAGTATTTT.

The V call is TRBV28, the J call TRBJ2-5, with D maybe TRBD1 (6 bases). This CDR3 has 13 amino acids. Trimming cost V 5 bases and J 3 bases, with 10 bases left between them. CDR1 MDHEN and CDR2 SYDVKM come from the germline V gene. The CDR3 DNA reads as TGTGCCAGCAGTCAGGGGAGCGAAGAGACCCAGTACTTC. It codes for CASSQGSEETQYF. The full variable domain, with the rest looked up from reference TRBV28 and TRBJ2-5, is DVKVTQSSRYLVKRTGEKVFLECVQDMDHENMFWYRQDPGLGLRLIYFSYDVKMKEKGDIPEGYSVSREKKERFSLILESASTNQTSMYLCASSQGSEETQYFGPGTRLLVL.

The genes are TRBV7-8 and TRBJ2-2; 9 bases fit TRBD1. This CDR3 spans 15 amino acids. V shed 4 bases and J 4 bases; nucleotides not matched to a gene: 4. Germline lookup yields CDR1 SGHVS and CDR2 FQNEAQ. CDR3 bases: TGTGCCAGCAGCTCTACAGGGGGCGTCACCGGGGAGCTGTTTTTT. Protein product: CASSSTGGVTGELFF.

The genes are TRBV11-2 and TRBJ2-5; a possible D gene is TRBD2 (6 bases). The closer fit of TRBJ2-7 to the DNA end suggests the J call may be wrong. This CDR3 has 13 amino acids. In germline, CDR1 is SGHAT, CDR2 FQNNGV. CDR3 bases: TGTGCCAGCAGACCCAGCGGGTCCTACGAGCAGTACTTC. Translating it yields CASRPSGSYEQYF.

The DNA for the CDR3 is TGCGCCAGCAGCCTGCAGGGACTAGCGGGAGACGAGCAGTACTTC. This translates into CASSLQGLAGDEQYF. The rearrangement joins TRBV4-1 to TRBJ2-7; 14 positions match TRBD2. CDR1 MGHRA and CDR2 YSYEKL come from the germline V gene. The CDR3 is 15 residues long. Trimming removed 4 bases from V and 5 bases from J; junction bases left unmatched: 4.

This sequence joins TRBV6-1 and TRBJ1-3; D is unresolved. The length of the CDR3 is 14 residues. Trimming cost V 3 bases and J 0 bases, with 6 bases left between them. Germline CDR1 reads MNHNS; CDR2 reads SASEGT. CDR3 amino acids: CASSEPSSGNTIYF. CDR3 sequence (DNA): TGTGCCAGCAGTGAGCCCAGCTCTGGAAACACCATATATTTT.

The J gene is TRBJ2-7, the V gene TRBV10-3, with no clear D. Germline assignment: CDR1 ENHRY and CDR2 SYGVKD. CDR3 length: 12 residues. Trimming took off 3 bases at V and 2 bases at J, with 5 bases between the two ends. DNA for the CDR3: TGTGCCATCAGTGACACTACCTACGAGCAGTACTTC. Translated, it gives CAISDTTYEQYF.

The chain is built from TRBV6-1 and TRBJ2-3; D call uncertain. The CDR3 runs to 13 residues. V was shortened by 0 bases and J by 5 bases, with 6 bases between the two germline ends. CDR1 and CDR2 from the germline V gene are MNHNS and SASEGT. CDR3 DNA sequence: TGTGCCAGCAGTGAAGCGCCCAGAGATACGCAGTATTTT. This sequence encodes CASSEAPRDTQYF.

This sequence joins TRBV7-9 and TRBJ1-5, with 12 bases identical to TRBD1. The CDR3 consists of 18 residues. Germline assignment: CDR1 SEHNR and CDR2 FQNEAQ (reference sequence). V lost 4 bases, J lost 1 base, and 8 bases stayed unmatched. The CDR3 region is CASSSTGTGGKSNQPQHF. CDR3 bases: TGTGCCAGCAGCTCGACCGGGACAGGGGGCAAGAGCAATCAGCCCCAGCATTTT.

This chain connects TRBV7-3 to TRBJ1-6, with 7 bases aligning to TRBD1. CDR3 length: 16 residues. The V segment lost 5 bases and the J segment 6 bases; nucleotides outside the gene matches: 10. Germline CDR1 and CDR2: SGHTA and FQGTGA. Here the CDR3 reads CASSARQGGGNSPLHF. The CDR3 DNA reads as TGTGCCAGCAGCGCCCGACAGGGCGGGGGTAATTCACCCCTCCACTTT. The full variable domain, completed using reference TRBV7-3 and TRBJ1-6, is GAGVSQTPSNKVTEKGKYVELRCDPISGHTALYWYRQSLGQGPEFLIYFQGTGAADDSGLPNDRFFAVRPEGSVSTLKIQRTERGDSAVYLCASSARQGGGNSPLHFGNGTRLTVT.

V gene TRBV4-2 combines with J gene TRBJ2-3; TRBD2 matches 12 bases. The CDR3 covers 18 residues. Germline-derived CDR1 and CDR2 are LGHNA and YNFKEQ. V dropped 0 bases and J dropped 6; count of bases not matched to a gene: 10. The DNA for the CDR3 is TGTGCCAGCAGCCAAGAATTAGGACTAGCGGGGAATGCGGATACGCAGTATTTT. It encodes CASSQELGLAGNADTQYF.

This clone occurred once. The rearrangement uses TRBV15 and TRBJ1-6; TRBD1 agrees at 8 bases. The V and J ends lost 3 bases and 9 bases, in that order; junction bases with no gene match: 1. This CDR3 has 13 residues. Germline CDR1 LNHNV, CDR2 YYDKDF (reference sequence). The CDR3 protein is CATSRDRVSPLHF. The CDR3 nucleotides read TGTGCCACCAGCAGGGACAGGGTTTCACCCCTCCACTTT.

This chain links TRBV9 with TRBJ1-4, with D possibly matching TRBD1 (6 bases). The V end was cut by 3 bases, the J end by 7 bases, with 16 bases between. The CDR3 is 15 residues long. Germline V lookup: CDR1 SGDLS, CDR2 YYNGEE. The CDR3 region is CASSATSGDGEKLFF. The CDR3 nucleotides are TGTGCCAGCAGCGCCACATCAGGGGACGGTGAAAAACTGTTTTTT.

The rearrangement links TRBV5-1 to TRBJ2-1; no firm D call. Trimming shortened V by 0 bases and J by 4 bases, and 11 bases separated the two germline ends. From germline, CDR1 is SGHRS and CDR2 YFSETQ. The CDR3 length is 15 residues. CDR3 protein: CASSLVGEGYNEQFF. The CDR3 nucleotides are TGCGCCAGCAGCTTGGTGGGTGAAGGATACAATGAGCAGTTCTTC.

This clone showed up just once. V is TRBV19 and J is TRBJ2-7; perhaps TRBD1 as D (5 bases). The germline V gene encodes CDR1 LNHDA and CDR2 SQIVND (reference sequence). Trimming removed 3 bases from V and 0 bases from J, with 9 bases in between. There are 14 residues in the CDR3. CDR3 sequence: CASSMQGSSYEQYF. The CDR3 nucleotides are TGTGCCAGTAGTATGCAGGGTAGCTCCTACGAGCAGTACTTC.

The V call is TRBV19, the J call TRBJ1-3; the D is unclear. The V and J ends lost 4 bases and 0 bases respectively, with 4 bases between them. Per the germline V gene, CDR1 is LNHDA and CDR2 is SQIVND (reference sequence). The CDR3 length is 13 residues. DNA for the CDR3: TGTGCCAGTAGTAGCAGCTCTGGAAACACCATATATTTT. Encoded protein: CASSSSSGNTIYF.